The text below deals with one T cell receptor beta chain. Its antigen is undetermined. This sample is drawn from a study of T cell responses to AZD1222 COVID-19 vaccine. Study-wide points: Variant regions that are unmutated are reportedly the target of nearly half of spike-specific TCRs.

The CDR3 runs to 11 residues. The ends were cut back, 4 bases at V and 6 bases at J, with 7 bases in the middle. CDR1 and CDR2 (germline): MGHDK, SYGVNS. Here immunoSEQ multiplex PCR was the method, and the copy in TCRdb shows in-frame clones only, minus some. The repertoire holds 150,000 to 200,000 clones, with roughly nine tenths as singletons. This sample comprised peripheral blood, obtained on day 0 of AZD1222 vaccination. J is TRBJ2-7 and V is TRBV25-1; D call uncertain. The receptor's source is an adult in good health. CDR3 in amino acids: CASSAMSEQYF. The CDR3 bases are TGTGCCAGCAGTGCAATGTCCGAGCAGTACTTC.